This TCR beta chain appears in the sequencing data of a study of blood T cells in healthy people across ages. The CDR3 covers 14 residues. Unmatched junction bases numbered 9, after V lost 6 bases and J lost 5 bases. Sample-barcoded 5' priming and a J-beta primer mix drove a second PCR of roughly 6 to 12 cycles. TCRdb re-derived calls from the 5' RACE reads in MiXCR, one entry per CDR3 protein. Of some 760,000 distinct CDR3 sequences detected, around 25% appear once; the ten largest clones hold roughly 9%. The same specimen was also included in a second study, on T cells of mothers and their children. That work contributes: Three healthy Caucasian mothers gave samples, and so did their six children. From each mother came over 8.5 million TCR beta CDR3 reads, and from each child came 2.5 million to 3.5 million.

The chain is built from TRBV12-3 or TRBV12-4 and TRBJ1-1; 7 positions agree with TRBD1. The specimen sequenced was blood. This receptor was identified in a boy aged 10-17 years in good health. This CDR3 reads CASRPGQWETEAFF. DNA for the CDR3: TGTGCCAGCAGACCGGGACAGTGGGAAACTGAAGCTTTCTTT.